This TCR beta chain was identified in a study of CD8 T cell repertoires and HIV-1 epitope variants. Background on the study: T cells were cultured for roughly ten days with cytokines added on days 3 and 7. The baseline condition was 1M T cells left uncultured.

General observations from the study: Six of nine antigen-specific clonotypes appeared cross-reactive to autologous or escape variants.

Survey-depth immunoSEQ sequencing covered TCR beta CDR3 regions. Produced via immunoSEQ multiplex PCR; TCRdb's table is partial and in-frame only. The sample consists of 5,700 or so clones, approximately 70% of them appearing once. About this clone itself: Its antigen is unknown.

This clonotype was obtained from a male donor with HIV. The specimen sequenced was cultured CD8+ T cells derived from PBMCs.

The CDR3 DNA sequence: TGTGCCAGCAGTTTAGTGGGACAGGGGAGCGAGCAGTACTTC. Its protein is CASSLVGQGSEQYF. The chain carries TRBV28 and TRBJ2-7, with 10 bases fitting TRBD1. The CDR3 spans 14 residues. Germline-derived CDR1 and CDR2 are MDHEN and SYDVKM. V shed 2 bases, J shed 6 bases, and the junction held 4 bases outside the gene matches.